This paragraph reports one T cell receptor (beta chain). The antigen is unknown. PCR employed 60 Vbeta and 13 Jbeta primers. Data came from immunoSEQ multiplex PCR; TCRdb stores just in-frame clones and leaves some out. The repertoire holds approximately 170,000 clones, under 85% seen once, with about 3.4% in the top ten. The entry originates in a study of cytomegalovirus exposure and HLA in healthy donors. Study results and limitations: A later analysis reportedly identified an Asian-associated ancestry cluster as carrying fewer N-insertions than the approximately 730-donor mean. Clonal expansion, a later analysis showed, was greater in HLA-associated TCR beta chains than in equally common others. A list of 164 TCR beta chains associated with cytomegalovirus was given.

The specimen was PBMCs. This receptor was taken from a female donor in good health and CMV-seronegative.

CDR3 coding DNA: TGTGCCAGCAGTTACGGCGGGGGCAACACCGGGGAGCTGTTTTTT. It codes for CASSYGGGNTGELFF. The V and J genes are TRBV6-6 and TRBJ2-2; tentative D call: TRBD2 (7 bases). The CDR3 totals 15 residues. The V end lost 2 bases, the J end lost 2 bases, and 9 bases lay between the germline ends. CDR1 and CDR2 (germline): MNHNY, SVGAGI (reference sequence).